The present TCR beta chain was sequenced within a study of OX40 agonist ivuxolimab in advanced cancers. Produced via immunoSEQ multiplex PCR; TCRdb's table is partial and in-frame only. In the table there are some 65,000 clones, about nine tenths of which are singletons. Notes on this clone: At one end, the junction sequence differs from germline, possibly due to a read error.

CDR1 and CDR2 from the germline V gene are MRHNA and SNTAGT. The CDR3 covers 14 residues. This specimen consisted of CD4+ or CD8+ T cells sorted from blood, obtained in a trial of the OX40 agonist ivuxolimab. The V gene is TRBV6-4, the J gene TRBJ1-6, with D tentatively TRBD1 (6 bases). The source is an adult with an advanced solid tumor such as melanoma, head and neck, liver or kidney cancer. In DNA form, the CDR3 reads TGTGCCAACAGTGACTCAGGACAGTTCTCACCCCTCCACTTT. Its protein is CANSDSGQFSPLHF.